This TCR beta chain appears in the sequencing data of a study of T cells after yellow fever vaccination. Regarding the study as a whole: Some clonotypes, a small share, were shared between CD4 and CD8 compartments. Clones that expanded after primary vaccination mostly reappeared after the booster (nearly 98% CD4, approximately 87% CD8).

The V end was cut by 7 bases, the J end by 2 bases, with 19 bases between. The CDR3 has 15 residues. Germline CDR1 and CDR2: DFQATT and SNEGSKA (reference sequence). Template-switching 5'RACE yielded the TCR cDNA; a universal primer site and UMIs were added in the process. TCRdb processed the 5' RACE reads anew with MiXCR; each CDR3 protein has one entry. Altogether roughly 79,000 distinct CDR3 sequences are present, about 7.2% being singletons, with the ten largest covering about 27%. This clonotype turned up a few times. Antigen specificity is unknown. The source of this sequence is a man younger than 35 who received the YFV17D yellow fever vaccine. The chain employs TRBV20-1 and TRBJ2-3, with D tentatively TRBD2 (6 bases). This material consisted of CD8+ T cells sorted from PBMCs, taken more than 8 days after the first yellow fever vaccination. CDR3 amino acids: CSGGEEGLATDTQYF. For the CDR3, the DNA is TGCAGTGGGGGGGAGGAGGGCCTAGCCACAGATACGCAGTATTTT.